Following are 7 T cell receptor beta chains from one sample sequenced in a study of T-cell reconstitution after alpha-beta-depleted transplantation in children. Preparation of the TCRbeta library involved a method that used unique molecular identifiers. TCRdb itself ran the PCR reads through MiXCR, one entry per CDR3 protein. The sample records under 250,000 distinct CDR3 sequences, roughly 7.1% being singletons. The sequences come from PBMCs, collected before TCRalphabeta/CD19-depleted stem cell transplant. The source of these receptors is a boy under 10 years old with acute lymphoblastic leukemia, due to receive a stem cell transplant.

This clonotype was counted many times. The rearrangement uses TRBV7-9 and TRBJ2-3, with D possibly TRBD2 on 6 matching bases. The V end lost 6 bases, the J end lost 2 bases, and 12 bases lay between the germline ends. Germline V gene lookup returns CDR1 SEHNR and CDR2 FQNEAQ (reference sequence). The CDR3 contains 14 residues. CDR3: CASSPGTATDTQYF. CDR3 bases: TGTGCCAGCAGTCCCGGGACTGCCACAGATACGCAGTATTTT.

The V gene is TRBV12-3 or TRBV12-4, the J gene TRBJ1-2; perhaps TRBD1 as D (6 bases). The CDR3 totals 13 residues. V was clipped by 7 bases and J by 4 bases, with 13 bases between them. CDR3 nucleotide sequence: TGTGCCAGCACCATACAGGGATCCTATGGCTACACCTTC. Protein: CASTIQGSYGYTF.

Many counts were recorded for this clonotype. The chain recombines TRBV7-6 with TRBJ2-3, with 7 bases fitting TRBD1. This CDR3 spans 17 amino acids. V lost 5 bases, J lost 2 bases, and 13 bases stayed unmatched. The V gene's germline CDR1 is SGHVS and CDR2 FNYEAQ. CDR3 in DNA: TGTGCCAGCAGCCAACGCCCGGGACAGCGCTCCACAGATACGCAGTATTTT. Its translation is CASSQRPGQRSTDTQYF.

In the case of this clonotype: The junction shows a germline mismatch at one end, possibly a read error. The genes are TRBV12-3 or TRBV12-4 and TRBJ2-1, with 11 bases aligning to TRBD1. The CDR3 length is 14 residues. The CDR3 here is CANSPGQGDNEQFF. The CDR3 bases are TGTGCCAACAGTCCGGGACAGGGGGACAATGAGCAGTTCTTC.

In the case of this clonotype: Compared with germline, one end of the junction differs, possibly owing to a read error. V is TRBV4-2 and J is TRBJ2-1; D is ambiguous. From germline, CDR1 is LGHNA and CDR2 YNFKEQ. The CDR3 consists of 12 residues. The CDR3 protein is CAISPRRHEQFF. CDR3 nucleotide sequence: TGTGCCATCAGCCCCCGACGGCATGAGCAGTTCTTC.

The CDR3 spells CASSLEGGRNTGELFF. The CDR3 DNA sequence: TGTGCCAGCAGCTTAGAGGGCGGGCGGAACACCGGGGAGCTGTTTTTT. V is TRBV7-2 and J is TRBJ2-2, with D possibly TRBD2 on 5 matching bases. The CDR3 covers 16 residues. Germline values: CDR1 SGHTA, CDR2 FQGNSA. Between the trimmed V and J ends, which lost 1 base and 1 base, there was a span of 10 bases.

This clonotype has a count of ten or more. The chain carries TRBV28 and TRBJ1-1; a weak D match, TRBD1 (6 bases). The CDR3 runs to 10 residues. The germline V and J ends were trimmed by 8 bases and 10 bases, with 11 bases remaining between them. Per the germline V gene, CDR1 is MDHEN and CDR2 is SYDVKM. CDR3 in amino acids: CASADRRAFF. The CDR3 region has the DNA TGTGCCAGCGCCGACAGGCGAGCTTTCTTT.